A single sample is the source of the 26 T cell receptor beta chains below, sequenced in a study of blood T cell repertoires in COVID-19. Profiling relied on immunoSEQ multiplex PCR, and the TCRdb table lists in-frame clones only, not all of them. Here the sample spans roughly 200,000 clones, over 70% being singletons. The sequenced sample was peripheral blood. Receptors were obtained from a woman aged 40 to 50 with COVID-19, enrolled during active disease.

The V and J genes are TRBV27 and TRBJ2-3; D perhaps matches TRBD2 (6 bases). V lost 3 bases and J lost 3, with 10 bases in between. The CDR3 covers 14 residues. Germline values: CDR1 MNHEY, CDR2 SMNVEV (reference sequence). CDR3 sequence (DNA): TGTGCCAGCAGTTTGGCCGGGAGAACAGATACGCAGTATTTT. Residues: CASSLAGRTDTQYF.

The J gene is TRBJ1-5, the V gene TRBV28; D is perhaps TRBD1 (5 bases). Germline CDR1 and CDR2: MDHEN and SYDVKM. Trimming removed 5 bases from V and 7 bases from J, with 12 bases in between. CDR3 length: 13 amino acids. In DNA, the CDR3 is TGTGCCAGCAGTCCCTCAGGGATCCAGCCCCAGCATTTT. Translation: CASSPSGIQPQHF.

This CDR3 is CASRGPGQGNSPLHF. The DNA for the CDR3 is TGTGCCAGCAGGGGTCCGGGACAGGGGAATTCACCCCTCCACTTT. The rearrangement uses TRBV9 and TRBJ1-6, with 10 bases lining up with TRBD1. Germline lookup yields CDR1 SGDLS and CDR2 YYNGEE. CDR3 length: 15 amino acids. The V gene end was trimmed by 5 bases and the J gene end by 7 bases; junction bases not matched to a gene: 6.

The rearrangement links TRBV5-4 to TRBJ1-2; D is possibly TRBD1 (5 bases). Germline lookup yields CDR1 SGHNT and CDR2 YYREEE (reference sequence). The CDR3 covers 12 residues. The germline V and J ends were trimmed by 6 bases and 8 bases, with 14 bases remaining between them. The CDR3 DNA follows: TGTGCCAGCACCCTCCCGGGGGGGGGCTACACCTTC. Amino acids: CASTLPGGGYTF.

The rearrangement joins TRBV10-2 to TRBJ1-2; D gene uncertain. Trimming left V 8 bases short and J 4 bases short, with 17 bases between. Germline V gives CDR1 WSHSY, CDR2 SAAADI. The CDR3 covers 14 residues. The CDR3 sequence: CASADLRGIYGYTF. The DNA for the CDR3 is TGCGCCAGCGCTGACCTCCGAGGAATCTATGGCTACACCTTC.

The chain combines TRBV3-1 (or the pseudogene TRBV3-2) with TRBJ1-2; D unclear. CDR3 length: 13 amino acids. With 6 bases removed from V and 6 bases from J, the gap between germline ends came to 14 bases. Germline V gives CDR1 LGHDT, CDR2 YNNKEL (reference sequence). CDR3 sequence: CASRPSGVDGYTF. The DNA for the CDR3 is TGTGCCAGCAGGCCCTCAGGCGTGGATGGCTACACCTTC.

CDR3 loop: CASSQGENTEAFF. CDR3 DNA sequence: TGTGCCAGCAGTCAGGGGGAGAACACTGAAGCTTTCTTT. This chain connects TRBV6-4 to TRBJ1-1, with 7 bases fitting TRBD1. This CDR3 has 13 amino acids. The germline V gene encodes CDR1 MRHNA and CDR2 SNTAGT. The ends lost 5 bases at V and 1 base at J; junction bases unmatched: 1.

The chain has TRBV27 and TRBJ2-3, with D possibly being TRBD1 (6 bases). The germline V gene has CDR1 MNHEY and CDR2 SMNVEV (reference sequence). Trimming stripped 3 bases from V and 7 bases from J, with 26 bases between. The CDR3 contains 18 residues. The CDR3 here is CASSLIGSLPIGGNTQYF. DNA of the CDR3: TGTGCCAGCAGTTTGATTGGGAGCCTTCCCATAGGGGGTAATACGCAGTATTTT.

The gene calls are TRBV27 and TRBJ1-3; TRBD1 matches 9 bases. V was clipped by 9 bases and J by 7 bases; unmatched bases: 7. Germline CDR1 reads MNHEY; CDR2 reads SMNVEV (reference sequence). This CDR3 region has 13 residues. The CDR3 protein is CASGTGSMNTIYF. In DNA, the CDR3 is TGTGCCAGTGGGACAGGGTCCATGAACACCATATATTTT.

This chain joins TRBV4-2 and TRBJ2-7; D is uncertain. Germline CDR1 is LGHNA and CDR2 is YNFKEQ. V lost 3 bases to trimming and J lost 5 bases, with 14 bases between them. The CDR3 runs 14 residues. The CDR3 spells CASSQGSSSHEQYF. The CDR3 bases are TGTGCCAGCAGCCAGGGTAGTAGCAGCCACGAGCAGTACTTC.

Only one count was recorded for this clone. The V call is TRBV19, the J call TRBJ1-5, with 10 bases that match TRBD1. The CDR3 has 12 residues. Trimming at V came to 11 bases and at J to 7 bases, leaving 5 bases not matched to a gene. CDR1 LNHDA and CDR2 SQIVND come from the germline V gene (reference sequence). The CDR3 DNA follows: TGTGCCTCTGGGACAGGGGTGCAGCCCCAGCATTTT. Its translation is CASGTGVQPQHF.

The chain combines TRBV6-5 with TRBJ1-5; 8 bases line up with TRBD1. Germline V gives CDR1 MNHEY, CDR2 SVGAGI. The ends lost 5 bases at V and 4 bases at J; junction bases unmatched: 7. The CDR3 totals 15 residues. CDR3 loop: CASSPQDRENQPQHF. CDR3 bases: TGTGCCAGCAGTCCCCAGGACAGGGAAAATCAGCCCCAGCATTTT.

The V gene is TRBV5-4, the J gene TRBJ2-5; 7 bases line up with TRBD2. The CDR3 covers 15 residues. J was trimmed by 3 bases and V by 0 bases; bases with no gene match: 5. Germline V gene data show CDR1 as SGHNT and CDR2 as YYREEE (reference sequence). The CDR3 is CASSLATGGKETQYF. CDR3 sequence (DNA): TGTGCCAGCAGCTTGGCAACGGGGGGTAAAGAGACCCAGTACTTC.

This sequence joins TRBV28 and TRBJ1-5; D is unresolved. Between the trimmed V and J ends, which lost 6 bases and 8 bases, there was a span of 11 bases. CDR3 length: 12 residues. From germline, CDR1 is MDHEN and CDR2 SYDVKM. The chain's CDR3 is CASSLLSKPQHF. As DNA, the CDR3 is TGTGCCAGCAGCCTACTAAGTAAGCCCCAGCATTTT.

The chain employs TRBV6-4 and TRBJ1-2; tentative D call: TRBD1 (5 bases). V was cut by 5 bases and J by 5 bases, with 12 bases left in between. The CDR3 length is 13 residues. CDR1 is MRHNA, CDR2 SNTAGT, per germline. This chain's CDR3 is CASSNRGGYGYTF. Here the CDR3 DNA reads TGTGCCAGCAGTAATAGGGGAGGATATGGCTACACCTTC.

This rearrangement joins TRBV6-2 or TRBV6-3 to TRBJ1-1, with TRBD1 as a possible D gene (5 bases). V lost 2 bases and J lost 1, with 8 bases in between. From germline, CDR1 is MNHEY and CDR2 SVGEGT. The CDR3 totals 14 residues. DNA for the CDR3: TGTGCCAGCAGTTACCCAACAGGGAACACTGAAGCTTTCTTT. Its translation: CASSYPTGNTEAFF.

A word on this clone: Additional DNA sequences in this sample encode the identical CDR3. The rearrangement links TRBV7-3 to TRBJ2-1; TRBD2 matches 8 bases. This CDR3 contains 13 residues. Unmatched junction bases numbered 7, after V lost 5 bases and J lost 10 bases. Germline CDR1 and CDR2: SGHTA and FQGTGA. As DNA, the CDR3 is TGTGCCAGCAGCCTTAGCGGGACCGGGGAGCAGTTCTTC. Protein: CASSLSGTGEQFF.

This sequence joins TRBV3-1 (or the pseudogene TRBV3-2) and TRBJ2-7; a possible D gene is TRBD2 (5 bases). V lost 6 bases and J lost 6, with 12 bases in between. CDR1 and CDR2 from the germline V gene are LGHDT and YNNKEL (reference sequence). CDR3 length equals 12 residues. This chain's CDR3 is CASRKDGGEQYF. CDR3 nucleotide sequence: TGTGCCAGCAGAAAGGACGGAGGCGAGCAGTACTTC.

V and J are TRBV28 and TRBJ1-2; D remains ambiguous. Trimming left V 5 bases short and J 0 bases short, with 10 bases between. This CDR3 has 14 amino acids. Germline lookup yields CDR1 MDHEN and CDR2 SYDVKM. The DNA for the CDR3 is TGTGCCAGCAGTCTCGTACTAGCTAACTATGGCTACACCTTC. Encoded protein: CASSLVLANYGYTF.

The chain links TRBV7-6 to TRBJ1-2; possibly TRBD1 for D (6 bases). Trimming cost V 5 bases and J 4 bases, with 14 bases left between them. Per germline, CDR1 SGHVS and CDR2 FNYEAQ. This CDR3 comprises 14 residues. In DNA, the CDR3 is TGTGCCAGCAGCCCCCAGGGGTCGACCTATGGCTACACCTTC. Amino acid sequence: CASSPQGSTYGYTF.

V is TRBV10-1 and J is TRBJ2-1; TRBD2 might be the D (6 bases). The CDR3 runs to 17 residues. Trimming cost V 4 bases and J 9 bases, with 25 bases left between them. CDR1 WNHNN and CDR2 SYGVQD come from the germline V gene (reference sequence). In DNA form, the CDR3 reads TGCGCCAGCAGTGGGGAGGCGACAGTGGGACCGCTCGGTGAGCAGTTCTTC. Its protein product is CASSGEATVGPLGEQFF.

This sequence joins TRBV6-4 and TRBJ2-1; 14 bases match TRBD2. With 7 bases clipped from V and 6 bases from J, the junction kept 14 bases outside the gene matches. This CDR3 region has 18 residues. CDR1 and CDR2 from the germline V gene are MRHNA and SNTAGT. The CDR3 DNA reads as TGTGCCAGCATCAATCCCGGGACTAGCGGGAGTACTGTCAATGAGCAGTTCTTC. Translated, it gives CASINPGTSGSTVNEQFF.

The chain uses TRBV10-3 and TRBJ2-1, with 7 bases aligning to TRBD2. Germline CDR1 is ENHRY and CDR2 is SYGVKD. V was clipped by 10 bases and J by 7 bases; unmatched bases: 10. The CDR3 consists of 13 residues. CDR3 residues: CATSGGPWNEQFF. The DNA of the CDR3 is TGTGCCACCTCGGGGGGTCCGTGGAATGAGCAGTTCTTC.

The CDR3 nucleotides are TGTGCCAGCAGTGAGACTAGCGGGAGGGCCGCAGATACGCAGTATTTT. Translating it yields CASSETSGRAADTQYF. The V gene is TRBV6-4, the J gene TRBJ2-3, with 14 bases lining up with TRBD2. Germline loops: CDR1 MRHNA, CDR2 SNTAGT. This CDR3 has 16 amino acids. Trimming cost V 3 bases and J 4 bases; bases outside gene matches: 3.

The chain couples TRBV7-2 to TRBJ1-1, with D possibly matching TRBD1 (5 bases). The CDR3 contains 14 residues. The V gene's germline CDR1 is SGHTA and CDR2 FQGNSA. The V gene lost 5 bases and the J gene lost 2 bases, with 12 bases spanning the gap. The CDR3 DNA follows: TGTGCCAGCAGCCCCGACAGCACCAACACTGAAGCTTTCTTT. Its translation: CASSPDSTNTEAFF.

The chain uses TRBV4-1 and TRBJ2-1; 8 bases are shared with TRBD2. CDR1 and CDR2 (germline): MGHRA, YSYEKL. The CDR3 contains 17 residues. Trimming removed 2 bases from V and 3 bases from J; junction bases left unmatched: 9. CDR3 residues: CASSQTALAAIYNEQFF. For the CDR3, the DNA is TGCGCCAGCAGCCAAACCGCACTAGCGGCAATCTACAATGAGCAGTTCTTC.